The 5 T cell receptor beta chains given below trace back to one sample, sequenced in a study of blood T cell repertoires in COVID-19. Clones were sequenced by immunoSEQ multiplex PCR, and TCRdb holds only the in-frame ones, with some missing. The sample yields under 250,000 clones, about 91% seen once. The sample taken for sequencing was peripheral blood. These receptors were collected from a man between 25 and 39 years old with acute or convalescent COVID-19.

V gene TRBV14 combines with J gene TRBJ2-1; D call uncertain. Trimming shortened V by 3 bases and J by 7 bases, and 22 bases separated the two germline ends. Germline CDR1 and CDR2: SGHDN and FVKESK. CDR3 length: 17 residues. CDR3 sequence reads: CASSHFSVPGPLNEQFF. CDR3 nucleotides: TGTGCCAGCAGCCATTTTTCCGTCCCTGGGCCTTTGAATGAGCAGTTCTTC.

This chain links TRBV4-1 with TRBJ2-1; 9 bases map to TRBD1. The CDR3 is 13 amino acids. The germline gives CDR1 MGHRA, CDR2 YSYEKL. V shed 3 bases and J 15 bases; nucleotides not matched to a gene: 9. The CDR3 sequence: CASSHLRTGVPFF. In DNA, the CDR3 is TGCGCCAGCAGCCACTTAAGGACAGGGGTACCGTTCTTC.

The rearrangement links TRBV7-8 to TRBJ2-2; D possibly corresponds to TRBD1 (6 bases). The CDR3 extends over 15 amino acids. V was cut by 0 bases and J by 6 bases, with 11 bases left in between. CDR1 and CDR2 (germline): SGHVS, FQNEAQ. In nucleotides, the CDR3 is TGTGCCAGCAGCTTAGCTGCCAGGGGTTCCGGGGAGCTGTTTTTT. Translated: CASSLAARGSGELFF. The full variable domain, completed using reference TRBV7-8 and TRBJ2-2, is GAGVSQSPRYKVAKRGQDVALRCDPISGHVSLFWYQQALGQGPEFLTYFQNEAQLDKSGLPSDRFFAERPEGSVSTLKIQRTQQEDSAVYLCASSLAARGSGELFFGEGSRLTVL.

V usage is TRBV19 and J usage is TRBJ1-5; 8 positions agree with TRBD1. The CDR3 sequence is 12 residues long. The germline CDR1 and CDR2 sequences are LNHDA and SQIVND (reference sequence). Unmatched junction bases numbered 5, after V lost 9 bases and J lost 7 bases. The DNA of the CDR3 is TGTGCCAGCAATGGACAGGGCCAGCCCCAGCATTTT. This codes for CASNGQGQPQHF. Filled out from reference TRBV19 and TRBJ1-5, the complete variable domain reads DGGITQSPKYLFRKEGQNVTLSCEQNLNHDAMYWYRQDPGQGLRLIYYSQIVNDFQKGDIAEGYSVSREKKESFPLTVTSAQKNPTAFYLCASNGQGQPQHFGDGTRLSIL.

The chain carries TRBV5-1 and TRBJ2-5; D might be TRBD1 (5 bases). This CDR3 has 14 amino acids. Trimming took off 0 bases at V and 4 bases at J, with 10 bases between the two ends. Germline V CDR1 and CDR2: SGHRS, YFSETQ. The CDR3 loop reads CASSLVAGLETQYF. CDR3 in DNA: TGCGCCAGCAGCTTGGTGGCAGGGCTAGAGACCCAGTACTTC.